This TCR beta chain stems from a study of long-term antiretroviral therapy in people with HIV. V was trimmed by 2 bases and J by 0 bases, leaving 6 bases between them. CDR1 is SGDLS, CDR2 YYNGEE, per germline. The CDR3 runs to 14 residues. Study observations and caveats: Neither ART adherence, viral resistance nor therapy changes were documented.

A word on this clone: The antigen is not known.

The run of the v3.0 immunoSEQ assay was at survey level. Generated by immunoSEQ multiplex PCR, the TCRdb table keeps only in-frame clones and is missing some. The table includes 20,000 to 25,000 clones, 87% detected once. This clonotype was obtained from a man in his late teens or twenties with HIV. V and J are TRBV9 and TRBJ1-5; no reliable D call. Here the sequenced sample was unsorted PBMCs, taken 0.2 years before starting antiretroviral therapy. The CDR3 loop is CASSVGYSNQPQHF. In nucleotides, the CDR3 is TGTGCCAGCAGCGTCGGGTATAGCAATCAGCCCCAGCATTTT.